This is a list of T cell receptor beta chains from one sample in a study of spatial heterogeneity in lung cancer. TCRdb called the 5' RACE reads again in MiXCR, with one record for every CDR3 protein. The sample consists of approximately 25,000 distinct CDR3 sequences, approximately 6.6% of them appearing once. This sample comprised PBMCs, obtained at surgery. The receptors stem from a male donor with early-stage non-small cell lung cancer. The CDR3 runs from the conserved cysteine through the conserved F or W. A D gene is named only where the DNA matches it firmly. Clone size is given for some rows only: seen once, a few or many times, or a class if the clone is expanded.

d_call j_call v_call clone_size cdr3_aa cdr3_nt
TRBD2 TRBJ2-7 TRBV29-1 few CSVARGSYEQYF TGCAGCGTTGCGCGGGGGTCCTACGAGCAGTACTTC
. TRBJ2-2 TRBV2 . CASRITGELFF TGTGCCAGCAGAATCACCGGGGAGCTGTTTTTT
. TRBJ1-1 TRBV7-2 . CASTWKGLNTEAFF TGTGCCAGCACTTGGAAGGGATTGAACACTGAAGCTTTCTTT
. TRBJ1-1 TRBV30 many CAWSRAIEAFF TGTGCCTGGAGTCGGGCCATTGAAGCTTTCTTT
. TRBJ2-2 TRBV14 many CASSQVALVTGELFF TGTGCCAGCAGCCAAGTGGCTCTCGTCACCGGGGAGCTGTTTTTT
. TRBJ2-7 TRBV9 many CASSTVAESSYEQYF TGTGCCAGCAGCACCGTAGCGGAGAGCTCCTACGAGCAGTACTTC
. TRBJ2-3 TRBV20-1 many CSARAPTLQKSDTQYF TGCAGTGCTAGAGCGCCTACCCTACAGAAGTCAGATACGCAGTATTTT
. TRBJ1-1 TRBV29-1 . CSVERQDSTEAFF TGCAGCGTTGAGAGACAGGATAGCACTGAAGCTTTCTTT
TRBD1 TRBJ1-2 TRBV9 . CASSVGSGTAGYTF TGTGCCAGCAGCGTGGGTTCCGGGACAGCCGGCTACACCTTC
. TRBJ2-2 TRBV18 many CASSPSTGELFF TGTGCCAGCTCACCATCCACCGGGGAGCTGTTTTTT
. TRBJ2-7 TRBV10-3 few CAISESDYEQYF TGTGCCATCAGTGAGTCAGACTACGAGCAGTACTTC
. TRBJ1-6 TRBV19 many CASSIEGGNSPLHF TGTGCCAGTAGTATAGAGGGCGGAAATTCACCCCTCCACTTT
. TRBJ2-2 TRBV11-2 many CASSLANRDTGELFF TGTGCCAGCAGCTTAGCGAATCGGGACACCGGGGAGCTGTTTTTT
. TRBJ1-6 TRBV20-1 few CSVGEAGRDNSPLHF TGCAGTGTAGGGGAGGCAGGAAGAGATAATTCACCCCTCCACTTT
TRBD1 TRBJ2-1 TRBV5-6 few CASSLALGQGINEQFF TGTGCCAGCAGCTTGGCCTTGGGACAGGGGATCAATGAGCAGTTCTTC
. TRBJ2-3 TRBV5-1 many CASSLMGGITDTQYF TGCGCCAGCAGCTTGATGGGCGGAATCACAGATACGCAGTATTTT
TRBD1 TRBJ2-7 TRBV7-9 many CASSLGGQVYEQYF TGTGCCAGCAGCTTAGGGGGACAGGTCTACGAGCAGTACTTC
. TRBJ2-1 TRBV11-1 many CASSALPGNSLGEQFF TGTGCCAGCAGCGCTCTTCCAGGGAACTCCTTGGGTGAGCAGTTCTTC
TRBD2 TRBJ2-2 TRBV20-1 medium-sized CSARTSGGQGTGELFF TGCAGTGCTCGGACTAGCGGGGGGCAGGGCACCGGGGAGCTGTTTTTT
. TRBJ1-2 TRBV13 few CASSSPGQIANYGYTF TGTGCCAGCAGCTCTCCCGGACAGATTGCAAACTATGGCTACACCTTC
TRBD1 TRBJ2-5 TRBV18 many CASSRLGQAASLTQYF TGTGCCAGCTCACGCCTCGGACAGGCTGCGTCTTTGACCCAGTACTTC
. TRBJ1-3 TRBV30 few CAWGPTGNTIYF TGTGCCTGGGGACCGACAGGAAACACCATATATTTT
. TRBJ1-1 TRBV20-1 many CSARRVNTEAFF TGCAGTGCTAGGCGGGTGAACACTGAAGCTTTCTTT
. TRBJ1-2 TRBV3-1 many CASSAHRNYGYTF TGTGCCAGCAGCGCCCACAGGAACTATGGCTACACCTTC
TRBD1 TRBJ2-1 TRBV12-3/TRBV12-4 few CASSLDRGSYNEQFF TGTGCCAGCAGTCTGGACAGGGGCTCCTACAATGAGCAGTTCTTC
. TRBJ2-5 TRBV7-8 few CASSLAGVQETQYF TGTGCCAGCAGCTTAGCGGGGGTCCAAGAGACCCAGTACTTC
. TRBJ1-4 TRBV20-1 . CSAFLTGRRQGKLFF TGCAGTGCTTTCTTAACCGGACGGCGGCAAGGAAAACTGTTTTTT
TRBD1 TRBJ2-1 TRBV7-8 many CASSLRTGVNEQFF TGTGCCAGCAGCTTGAGGACAGGGGTTAATGAGCAGTTCTTC
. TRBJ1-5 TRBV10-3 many CAISESGAGSNQPQHF TGTGCCATCAGTGAGTCGGGGGCAGGGAGCAATCAGCCCCAGCATTTT
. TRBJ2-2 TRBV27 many CASSLGLAIDPTGELFF TGTGCCAGCAGTTTGGGGCTAGCGATCGACCCCACCGGGGAGCTGTTTTTT
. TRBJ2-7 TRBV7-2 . CASSLVPGDEYEQYF TGTGCCAGCAGCTTAGTCCCGGGAGACGAGTACGAGCAGTACTTC
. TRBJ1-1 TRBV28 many CASSFAREAFF TGTGCCAGCAGTTTCGCCCGTGAAGCTTTCTTT
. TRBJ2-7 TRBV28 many CASKSGGTGYSSYEQYF TGTGCCAGCAAATCGGGTGGTACAGGCTACTCCTCCTACGAGCAGTACTTC
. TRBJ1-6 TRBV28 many CASSLGAHNSPLHF TGTGCCAGCAGTTTAGGTGCCCATAATTCACCCCTCCACTTT
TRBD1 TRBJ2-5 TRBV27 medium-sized CASSSDRGQGTQYF TGTGCCAGCAGTTCCGACAGGGGGCAAGGGACCCAGTACTTC
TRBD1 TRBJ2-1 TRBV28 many CASRRTGGYEQFF TGTGCCAGCAGGCGGACAGGGGGCTATGAGCAGTTCTTC
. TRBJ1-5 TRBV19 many CASSRVGYQPQHF TGTGCCAGTAGTCGGGTCGGTTATCAGCCCCAGCATTTT
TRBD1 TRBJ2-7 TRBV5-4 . CASSFFGTASYEQYF TGTGCCAGCAGTTTCTTCGGGACAGCCTCCTACGAGCAGTACTTC
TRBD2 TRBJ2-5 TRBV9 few CASSRAGTRGGETQYF TGTGCCAGCAGCCGAGCCGGGACTAGAGGGGGAGAGACCCAGTACTTC
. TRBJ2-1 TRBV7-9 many CASSGPQYNEQFF TGTGCCAGCAGCGGTCCGCAGTACAATGAGCAGTTCTTC
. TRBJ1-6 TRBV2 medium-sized CARNRDNSPLHF TGTGCCAGGAATAGGGATAATTCACCCCTCCACTTT
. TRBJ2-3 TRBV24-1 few CATSDFPDTQYF TGTGCCACCAGTGATTTCCCAGATACGCAGTATTTT
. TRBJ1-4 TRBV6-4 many CASAAGVRKLFF TGTGCCAGCGCGGCAGGGGTACGAAAACTGTTTTTT
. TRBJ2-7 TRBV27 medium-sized CASSLDWGRYEQYF TGTGCCAGCAGTTTAGATTGGGGGCGCTACGAGCAGTACTTC
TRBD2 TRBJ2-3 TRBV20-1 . CSARGLIAGGGPDTQYF TGCAGTGCTAGAGGCCTAATAGCGGGGGGTGGCCCGGATACGCAGTATTTT
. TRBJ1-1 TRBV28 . CASSFPTEGIEAFF TGTGCCAGCAGTTTCCCGACAGAGGGGATTGAAGCTTTCTTT